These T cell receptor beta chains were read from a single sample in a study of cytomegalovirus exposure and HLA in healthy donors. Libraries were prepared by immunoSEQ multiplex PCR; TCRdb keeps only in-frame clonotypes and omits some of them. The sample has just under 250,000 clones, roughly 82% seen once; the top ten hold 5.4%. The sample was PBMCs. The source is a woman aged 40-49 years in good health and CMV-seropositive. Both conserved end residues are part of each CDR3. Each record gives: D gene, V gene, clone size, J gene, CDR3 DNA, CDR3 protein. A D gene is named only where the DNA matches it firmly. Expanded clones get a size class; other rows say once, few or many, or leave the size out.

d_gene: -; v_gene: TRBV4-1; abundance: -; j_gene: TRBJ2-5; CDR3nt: TGCGCCAGCAGCCACTCCGGGACACGACAAGAGACCCAGTACTTC; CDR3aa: CASSHSGTRQETQYF
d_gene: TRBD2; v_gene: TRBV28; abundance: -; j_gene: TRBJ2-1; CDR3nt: TGTGCCAGCAGCCTTCGACTAGCGGGGGGGCCCCAAGGAAATGAGCAGTTCTTC; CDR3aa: CASSLRLAGGPQGNEQFF
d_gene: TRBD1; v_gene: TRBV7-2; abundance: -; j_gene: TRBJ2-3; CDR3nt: TGTGCCAGCAGCTTAGCGAGGGGGCGCGGGACAGATACGCAGTATTTT; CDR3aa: CASSLARGRGTDTQYF
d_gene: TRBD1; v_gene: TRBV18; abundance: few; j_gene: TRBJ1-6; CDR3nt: TGTGCCAGCTCACCCGGGACAGGAGGGAATTCACCCCTCCACTTT; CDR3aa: CASSPGTGGNSPLHF
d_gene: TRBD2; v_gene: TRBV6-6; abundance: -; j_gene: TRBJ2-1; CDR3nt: TGTGCCAGCAGTCCGATAGCGGGAGCGAAGTACAATGAGCAGTTCTTC; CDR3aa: CASSPIAGAKYNEQFF
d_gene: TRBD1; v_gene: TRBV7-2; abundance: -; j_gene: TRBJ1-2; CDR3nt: TGTGCCAGCAGCCTTACAGGGGGATACATCGATGGCTACACCTTC; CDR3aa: CASSLTGGYIDGYTF
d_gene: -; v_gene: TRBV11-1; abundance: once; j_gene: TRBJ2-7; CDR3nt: TGTGCCAGCAGCTTAGGACGGGGAAGACCGCCCGAGCAGTACTTC; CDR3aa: CASSLGRGRPPEQYF
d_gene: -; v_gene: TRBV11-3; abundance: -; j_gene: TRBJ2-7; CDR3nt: TGTGCCAGCAGCAAAGGAGGCGAGAGCTCCTACGAGCAGTACTTC; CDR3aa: CASSKGGESSYEQYF
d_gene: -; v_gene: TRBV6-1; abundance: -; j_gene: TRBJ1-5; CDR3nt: TGTGCCACGAGGGGGGGAGGGGGGCCCCAGCATTTT; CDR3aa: CATRGGGGPQHF
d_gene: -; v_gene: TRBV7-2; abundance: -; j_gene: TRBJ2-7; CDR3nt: TGTGCCAGCAGCGTAGCCCTCGGGGACTCCTACGAGCAGTACTTC; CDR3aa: CASSVALGDSYEQYF
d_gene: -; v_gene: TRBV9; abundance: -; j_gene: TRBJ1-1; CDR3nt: TGTGCCAGCAGCGTAGTGGAGGGAGCGGGCGCTGAAGCTTTCTTT; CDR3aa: CASSVVEGAGAEAFF
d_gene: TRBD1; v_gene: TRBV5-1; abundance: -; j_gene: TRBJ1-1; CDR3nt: TGCGCCAGCAGCATAGGACAGGGTAACACTGAAGCTTTCTTT; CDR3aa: CASSIGQGNTEAFF
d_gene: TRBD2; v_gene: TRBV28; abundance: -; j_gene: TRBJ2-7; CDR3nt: TGTGCCAGCAGCTCGTTTTCGCCGGGAGGCTACGAGCAGTACTTC; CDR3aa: CASSSFSPGGYEQYF
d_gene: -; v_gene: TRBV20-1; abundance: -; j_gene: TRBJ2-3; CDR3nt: TGCAGTGCTGGGACAATCGATACGCAGTATTTT; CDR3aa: CSAGTIDTQYF
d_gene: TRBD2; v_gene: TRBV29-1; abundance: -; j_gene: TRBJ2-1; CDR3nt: TGCAGCGTTGAAGCTAATAGCGGGAGGTTGAATGAGCAGTTCTTC; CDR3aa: CSVEANSGRLNEQFF
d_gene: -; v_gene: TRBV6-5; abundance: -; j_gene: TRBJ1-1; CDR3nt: TGTGCCAGCAGGATATTGGGGCCCTATGAAGCTTTCTTT; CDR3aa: CASRILGPYEAFF
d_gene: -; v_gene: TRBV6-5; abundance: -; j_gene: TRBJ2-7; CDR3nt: TGTGCCAGCAGTTACCGGAGGACTGCATCGTACGAGCAGTACTTC; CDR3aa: CASSYRRTASYEQYF
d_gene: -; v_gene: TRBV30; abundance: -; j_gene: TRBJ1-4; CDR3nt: TGTGCCTGGAGTAGGGCGGGCGAAAAACTGTTTTTT; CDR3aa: CAWSRAGEKLFF
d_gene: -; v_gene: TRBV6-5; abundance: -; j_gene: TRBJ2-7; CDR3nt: TGTGCCAGCAGTTACTCCTTGACAGGTCTCTACGAGCAGTACTTC; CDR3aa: CASSYSLTGLYEQYF
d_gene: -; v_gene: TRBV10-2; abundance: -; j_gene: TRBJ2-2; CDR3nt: TGCGCCAGCAGAGGGGACACTTACACCGGGGAGCTGTTTTTT; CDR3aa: CASRGDTYTGELFF
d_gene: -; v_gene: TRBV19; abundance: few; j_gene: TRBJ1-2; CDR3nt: TGTGCCAGTAGTATAGGCAGACAAGACTATGGCTACACCTTC; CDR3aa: CASSIGRQDYGYTF
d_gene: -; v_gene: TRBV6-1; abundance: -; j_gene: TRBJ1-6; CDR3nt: TGTGCCAGCAGTGAACAGGGGAGCTTTTCACCCCTCCACTTT; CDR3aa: CASSEQGSFSPLHF
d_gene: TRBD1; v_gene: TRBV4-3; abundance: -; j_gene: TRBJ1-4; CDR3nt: TGCGCCAGCAGCCACCGGGACAGTCCTAATGAAAAACTGTTTTTT; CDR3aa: CASSHRDSPNEKLFF
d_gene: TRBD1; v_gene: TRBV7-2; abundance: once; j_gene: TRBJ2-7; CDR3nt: TGTGCCAGCAGCCCCGACCGGACAGGCTACGAGCAGTACTTC; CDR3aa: CASSPDRTGYEQYF